The 17 T cell receptor beta chains reported below all come from one sample, sequenced in a study of OX40 agonist ivuxolimab in advanced cancers. Here immunoSEQ multiplex PCR was the method, and the copy in TCRdb shows in-frame clones only, minus some. The sample has roughly 52,000 clones, roughly 81% seen once. The sequencing here drew on CD4+ or CD8+ T cells sorted from blood, taken in a trial of the OX40 agonist ivuxolimab. These receptors were collected from an adult with an advanced solid tumor such as melanoma, head and neck, liver or kidney cancer.

The chain carries TRBV5-1 and TRBJ2-2; TRBD2 matches 14 bases. The V gene's germline CDR1 is SGHRS and CDR2 YFSETQ. The CDR3 runs 20 residues. Unmatched junction bases numbered 16, after V lost 1 base and J lost 8 bases. The CDR3 sequence: CASSLSRLAGGRLYGGELFF. The CDR3, as DNA: TGCGCCAGCAGCTTGTCCAGACTAGCGGGAGGGCGCCTATATGGTGGGGAGCTGTTTTTT. The variable domain in full, completed from reference TRBV5-1 and TRBJ2-2, reads KAGVTQTPRYLIKTRGQQVTLSCSPISGHRSVSWYQQTPGQGLQFLFEYFSETQRNKGNFPGRFSGRQFSNSRSEMNVSTLELGDSALYLCASSLSRLAGGRLYGGELFFGEGSRLTVL.

In its sample, this clone was seen once. The chain recombines TRBV29-1 with TRBJ1-1; no definite D call. V was trimmed by 7 bases and J by 1 base, leaving 13 bases between them. Germline V gene sequence: CDR1 SQVTM, CDR2 ANQGSEA. The CDR3 length is 13 residues. CDR3 sequence: CSAQTTRNTEAFF. The DNA for the CDR3 is TGCAGCGCACAGACCACACGGAACACTGAAGCTTTCTTT.

CDR3 amino acids: CASSLVGFGEQYF. The CDR3, as DNA: TGTGCCAGCAGCTTGGTGGGTTTCGGCGAGCAGTACTTC. V is TRBV7-9 and J is TRBJ2-7; no definite D call. The CDR3 has 13 residues. Trimming took 3 bases from V and 6 from J, leaving 12 bases between them. Germline values: CDR1 SEHNR, CDR2 FQNEAQ (reference sequence). Drawing the rest from reference TRBV7-9 and TRBJ2-7, the complete variable domain is DTGVSQNPRHKITKRGQNVTFRCDPISEHNRLYWYRQTLGQGPEFLTYFQNEAQLEKSRLLSDRFSAERPKGSFSTLEIQRTEQGDSAMYLCASSLVGFGEQYFGPGTRLTVT.

The V call is TRBV4-2, the J call TRBJ2-5; 11 bases match TRBD2. There are 17 residues in the CDR3. Unmatched junction bases numbered 3, after V lost 0 bases and J lost 0 bases. The germline gives CDR1 LGHNA, CDR2 YNFKEQ. The CDR3 DNA reads TGTGCCAGCAGCCAAGATCTAGCGGGAGGCAACCAAGAGACCCAGTACTTC. This sequence encodes CASSQDLAGGNQETQYF.

In the case of this clone: At one end the junction does not follow the germline gene, possibly because of a read error. The chain uses TRBV25-1 and TRBJ1-2; D may be TRBD1 (6 bases). This CDR3 spans 14 amino acids. The V gene's germline CDR1 is MGHDK and CDR2 SYGVNS. The CDR3 is CASSEYPGVSSQIF. The CDR3 DNA sequence: TGTGCCAGCAGTGAATATCCAGGGGTATCCTCACAAATTTTC.

The V and J genes are TRBV14 and TRBJ2-1; D is unclear. Germline V gene data show CDR1 as SGHDN and CDR2 as FVKESK. Trimming pared 4 bases from V and 0 bases from J, leaving 10 bases between. The CDR3 has 15 amino acids. CDR3 in DNA: TGTGCCAGCAGCCTGGTGTCGGGCTCCTACAATGAGCAGTTCTTC. Translation: CASSLVSGSYNEQFF.

The sample holds a few counts of this clone. The chain combines TRBV2 with TRBJ2-7, with 8 bases that match TRBD2. Germline lookup yields CDR1 SNHLY and CDR2 FYNNEI. This CDR3 has 14 residues. V lost 6 bases, J lost 4 bases, and 8 bases stayed unmatched. The CDR3 DNA sequence: TGTGCCAGCAGAGCGCCGGGACTAGGGTACGAGCAGTACTTC. Protein: CASRAPGLGYEQYF. The full variable domain, with the rest looked up from reference TRBV2 and TRBJ2-7, is EPEVTQTPSHQVTQMGQEVILRCVPISNHLYFYWYRQILGQKVEFLVSFYNNEISEKSEIFDDQFSVERPDGSNFTLKIRSTKLEDSAMYFCASRAPGLGYEQYFGPGTRLTVT.

This chain connects TRBV5-1 to TRBJ2-7; D is unclear. The CDR3 is 14 residues long. Trimming left V 3 bases short and J 3 bases short, with 13 bases between. In germline, CDR1 is SGHRS, CDR2 YFSETQ. The CDR3 loop is CASSSGSSFYEQYF. The CDR3 DNA sequence: TGCGCCAGCAGCTCTGGGTCCTCTTTCTACGAGCAGTACTTC. Complete variable domain (other parts from reference TRBV5-1 and TRBJ2-7): KAGVTQTPRYLIKTRGQQVTLSCSPISGHRSVSWYQQTPGQGLQFLFEYFSETQRNKGNFPGRFSGRQFSNSRSEMNVSTLELGDSALYLCASSSGSSFYEQYFGPGTRLTVT.

Details on this clone: Distinct nucleotide sequences in the sample also encode this CDR3. This rearrangement joins TRBV7-2 to TRBJ1-5, with D maybe TRBD1 (5 bases). Trimming took off 5 bases at V and 0 bases at J, with 11 bases between the two ends. This CDR3 comprises 15 residues. Germline V gene lookup returns CDR1 SGHTA and CDR2 FQGNSA. The CDR3 nucleotides are TGTGCCAGCAGCCCCGGGGGGTCTAGCAATCAGCCCCAGCATTTT. Protein sequence: CASSPGGSSNQPQHF. The full variable domain, with the rest looked up from reference TRBV7-2 and TRBJ1-5, is GAGVSQSPSNKVTEKGKDVELRCDPISGHTALYWYRQSLGQGLEFLIYFQGNSAPDKSGLPSDRFSAERTGGSVSTLTIQRTQQEDSAVYLCASSPGGSSNQPQHFGDGTRLSIL.

This chain uses TRBV6-5 with TRBJ2-6; D gene uncertain. This CDR3 spans 15 amino acids. Trimming took 2 bases from V and 1 from J, leaving 6 bases between them. Germline CDR1 and CDR2: MNHEY and SVGAGI. The DNA of the CDR3 is TGTGCCAGCAGTTACAAACCATCTGGGGCCAACGTCCTGACTTTC. It specifies CASSYKPSGANVLTF.

The rearrangement joins TRBV7-9 to TRBJ2-5; D possibly corresponds to TRBD2 (6 bases). V was trimmed by 0 bases and J by 5 bases, leaving 10 bases between them. The CDR3 is 14 residues long. Germline V gene sequence: CDR1 SEHNR, CDR2 FQNEAQ (reference sequence). CDR3 in amino acids: CASSLAGGWETQYF. CDR3 in DNA: TGTGCCAGCAGCTTAGCCGGGGGATGGGAGACCCAGTACTTC.

The V gene is TRBV5-4, the J gene TRBJ2-1; D remains ambiguous. Germline V CDR1 and CDR2: SGHNT, YYREEE (reference sequence). This CDR3 region has 15 residues. Trimming stripped 0 bases from V and 0 bases from J, with 7 bases between. CDR3 region: CASSLDFPSYNEQFF. The CDR3 region has the DNA TGTGCCAGCAGCTTGGACTTCCCCTCCTACAATGAGCAGTTCTTC.

This clone appeared a few times. The chain uses TRBV5-4 and TRBJ2-7, with TRBD1 identical over 9 bases. Germline trimming cut 5 bases from V and 6 bases from J; bases unmatched to any gene: 15. The CDR3 sequence is 16 residues long. Germline-derived CDR1 and CDR2 are SGHNT and YYREEE (reference sequence). This CDR3 is CASRVFGLGQGGEQYF. Written as DNA, the CDR3 is TGTGCCAGCAGGGTTTTCGGGTTGGGACAGGGTGGCGAGCAGTACTTC.

This sequence joins TRBV28 and TRBJ1-2; 8 bases line up with TRBD1. The length of the CDR3 is 14 residues. With 6 bases clipped from V and 8 bases from J, the junction kept 11 bases outside the gene matches. Germline assignment: CDR1 MDHEN and CDR2 SYDVKM. CDR3 DNA: TGTGCCAGCAGATATGGCGGGACAGGCGTAGGCTACACCTTC. Translation gives CASRYGGTGVGYTF.

The chain recombines TRBV11-3 with TRBJ2-7; 11 nucleotides agree with TRBD2. The V segment lost 5 bases and the J segment 0 bases; nucleotides outside the gene matches: 3. Germline CDR1 SGHNT, CDR2 YENEEA. The CDR3 sequence is 15 residues long. The CDR3 reads CASSPGTSGSYEQYF. For the CDR3, the DNA is TGTGCCAGCAGCCCCGGGACTAGCGGCTCCTACGAGCAGTACTTC.

This clone was detected only a few times. V usage is TRBV29-1 and J usage is TRBJ1-4; TRBD1 matches 9 bases. V was pared by 5 bases and J by 8 bases, with 6 bases of the junction left unmatched. Germline lookup yields CDR1 SQVTM and CDR2 ANQGSEA. The CDR3 loop spans 13 amino acids. As DNA, the CDR3 is TGCAGCGTTCGGACAGGGGAAGGAGAAAAACTGTTTTTT. It yields the protein CSVRTGEGEKLFF.

As DNA, the CDR3 is TGCGCCAGCAGCTCGCGGGACAAAGAGGGGACCGGGGAGCTGTTTTTT. Protein: CASSSRDKEGTGELFF. The chain uses TRBV5-1 and TRBJ2-2; TRBD1 or TRBD2 may be the D gene (6 bases each). V gave up 3 bases and J gave up 5 bases, with 17 bases separating them. Germline CDR1 reads SGHRS; CDR2 reads YFSETQ. The CDR3 runs 16 residues.